These 4 T cell receptor beta chains came from one sample sequenced in a study of T-cell reconstitution after alpha-beta-depleted transplantation in children. Molecular barcoding with unique molecular identifiers was used for the TCRbeta library. TCRdb re-analysed the PCR reads in MiXCR, keeping a single row per CDR3 protein. The sample lists roughly 50,000 distinct CDR3 sequences, approximately 43% occurring once. The starting material was PBMCs, mostly from graft donor cells, obtained 360 days after TCRalphabeta/CD19-depleted stem cell transplant. These receptors originate from a male patient younger than 18 who had a stem cell transplant for acute lymphoblastic leukemia, so the T cells may come from the graft donor.

The chain recombines TRBV15 with TRBJ2-1, with D possibly TRBD1 on 7 matching bases. CDR1 is LNHNV and CDR2 is YYDKDF in the germline V gene (reference sequence). Trimming left V 0 bases short and J 8 bases short, with 14 bases between. CDR3 size: 15 residues. The DNA for the CDR3 is TGTGCCACCAGCAGAGATCTCGCCAGGGGGGATGAGCAGTTCTTC. Its translation is CATSRDLARGDEQFF. The complete variable domain, with remaining parts taken from reference TRBV15 and TRBJ2-1, reads DAMVIQNPRYQVTQFGKPVTLSCSQTLNHNVMYWYQQKSSQAPKLLFHYYDKDFNNEADTPDNFQSRRPNTSFCFLDIRSPGLGDTAMYLCATSRDLARGDEQFFGPGTRLTVL.

The V and J genes are TRBV10-3 and TRBJ2-3; maybe TRBD1 (6 bases). The ends were cut back, 6 bases at V and 0 bases at J, with 16 bases in the middle. The CDR3 has 16 amino acids. Germline lookup yields CDR1 ENHRY and CDR2 SYGVKD. This CDR3 reads CAISVRTENSTDTQYF. As DNA, the CDR3 is TGTGCCATCAGCGTCCGGACAGAAAATAGCACAGATACGCAGTATTTT.

This clonotype was observed a handful of times. The chain employs TRBV7-9 and TRBJ2-2; possibly TRBD1 for D (5 bases). The germline V gene has CDR1 SEHNR and CDR2 FQNEAQ (reference sequence). With 2 bases removed from V and 11 bases from J, the gap between germline ends came to 9 bases. The CDR3 has 12 amino acids. CDR3 sequence: CASSLTGRELFF. CDR3 nucleotides: TGTGCCAGCAGCTTAACAGGACGTGAGCTGTTTTTT.

In its sample, this clonotype was seen a few times. V is TRBV15 and J is TRBJ1-5; 7 nucleotides agree with TRBD1. V dropped 0 bases and J dropped 0; count of bases not matched to a gene: 2. This CDR3 has 16 residues. Looked up from germline, CDR1 is LNHNV and CDR2 is YYDKDF (reference sequence). CDR3 residues: CATSRDGTDSNQPQHF. The CDR3 nucleotides read TGTGCCACCAGCAGAGATGGGACAGATAGCAATCAGCCCCAGCATTTT.